These 32 T cell receptor beta chains were sequenced from one sample in a study of metastatic and nonmetastatic thyroid tumors. TCRdb re-clonotyped the PCR reads through MiXCR. The sample has approximately 8,000 clones, approximately 30% seen once. There were no patients who had received any treatment before thyroid surgery. The sequencing sample was made of tumor tissue. The receptors come from a male donor with papillary thyroid cancer or a benign thyroid nodule (not recorded which). Some clones in this sample may be carry-over from other donors' samples.

This clone has ten or more counts. The CDR3 protein is CASTRVGGYNEQFF. The CDR3 region has the DNA TGTGCCAGCACCAGGGTGGGGGGGTACAATGAGCAGTTCTTC. The J gene is TRBJ2-1, the V gene TRBV7-9; TRBD2 aligns across 7 bases. The CDR3 runs 14 residues. V lost 7 bases to trimming and J lost 4 bases; unmatched junction nucleotides: 7. Germline-derived CDR1 and CDR2 are SEHNR and FQNEAQ (reference sequence).

This clone was counted once. The chain links TRBV20-1 to TRBJ1-5, with TRBD1 as a possible D gene (5 bases). The CDR3 extends over 14 amino acids. From germline, CDR1 is DFQATT and CDR2 SNEGSKA (reference sequence). V was clipped by 6 bases and J by 6 bases, with 18 bases between them. CDR3 residues: CSALQGEVRQPQHF. CDR3 coding DNA: TGCAGTGCGCTCCAGGGAGAGGTCCGTCAGCCCCAGCATTTT.

This clone was counted only a few times. This chain links TRBV5-1 with TRBJ2-7, with 8 bases fitting TRBD2. The CDR3 length is 18 residues. Germline CDR1 and CDR2: SGHRS and YFSETQ. V trimming: 0 bases; J trimming: 6 bases; junction bases outside the gene matches: 17. The CDR3, as DNA: TGCGCCAGCAGCTTGGGGGCTAGCGGGTACTCCCGGGCCCGCGAGCAGTACTTC. Its translation: CASSLGASGYSRAREQYF.

This clone was detected a few times. The V and J genes are TRBV20-1 and TRBJ1-2; D unclear. This CDR3 is built from 13 residues. V was pared by 4 bases and J by 4 bases, with 13 bases between. Germline V gene lookup returns CDR1 DFQATT and CDR2 SNEGSKA (reference sequence). The DNA of the CDR3 is TGCAGTGCTATCTCCTATCGGGGCTATGGCTACACCTTC. Translation: CSAISYRGYGYTF.

The rearrangement uses TRBV6-5 and TRBJ1-6, with D possibly matching TRBD1 (6 bases). The V gene's germline CDR1 is MNHEY and CDR2 SVGAGI. The V and J ends lost 4 bases and 5 bases respectively, with 9 bases between them. The CDR3 totals 14 residues. CDR3 protein: CASSFGQHNSPLHF. The CDR3 DNA sequence: TGTGCCAGCAGTTTTGGACAGCATAATTCACCCCTCCACTTT.

The J gene is TRBJ1-2, the V gene TRBV28; D remains ambiguous. The CDR3 runs to 16 residues. The V gene's germline CDR1 is MDHEN and CDR2 SYDVKM. The V end was cut by 5 bases, the J end by 1 base, with 17 bases between. The CDR3 reads CASSPTSGGYNYGYTF. The CDR3 DNA sequence: TGTGCCAGCAGTCCGACTTCCGGAGGGTATAACTATGGCTACACCTTC.

Within the sample, this clone is medium-sized (0.01 to 0.1%). CDR3 loop: CASSIQDEKLFF. CDR3 nucleotides: TGTGCCAGTAGTATCCAGGATGAAAAACTGTTTTTT. The V call is TRBV19, the J call TRBJ1-4, with D unresolved. V lost 3 bases to trimming and J lost 6 bases, with 5 bases between them. CDR3 size: 12 residues. In germline, CDR1 is LNHDA, CDR2 SQIVND (reference sequence).

This clone appeared a few times. The V gene is TRBV19, the J gene TRBJ1-3, with D possibly matching TRBD1 (5 bases). The ends were cut back, 7 bases at V and 4 bases at J, with 17 bases in the middle. This CDR3 has 15 residues. Germline V gives CDR1 LNHDA, CDR2 SQIVND (reference sequence). The CDR3 DNA is TGTGCCAGTACTCTCGTCGGGGCTGGAGGAAACACCATATATTTT. Translating gives CASTLVGAGGNTIYF.

This chain joins TRBV5-1 and TRBJ2-1, with 8 positions matching TRBD2. V shed 5 bases and J 8 bases; nucleotides not matched to a gene: 6. Germline CDR1 SGHRS, CDR2 YFSETQ. The CDR3 extends over 13 amino acids. Here the CDR3 reads CASSVAGWDEQFF. CDR3 nucleotide sequence: TGCGCCAGCAGTGTAGCGGGATGGGATGAGCAGTTCTTC.

A few counts support this clone. The chain links TRBV6-4 to TRBJ2-2, with a tentative D call TRBD2 (5 bases). V lost 5 bases to trimming and J lost 1 base, with 5 bases between them. CDR1 is MRHNA and CDR2 is SNTAGT in the germline V gene. The CDR3 is made up of 13 amino acids. This chain's CDR3 is CASSSGNTGELFF. CDR3 DNA: TGTGCCAGCAGTAGCGGGAACACCGGGGAGCTGTTTTTT.

This clone came up many times. The chain uses TRBV30 and TRBJ2-1; the D call may be TRBD1 or TRBD2 (5 bases each). The CDR3 is 13 amino acids. Trimming cost V 3 bases and J 10 bases, with 16 bases left between them. Germline V gives CDR1 GTSNPN, CDR2 SVGIG (reference sequence). CDR3 coding DNA: TGTGCCTGGAGAAGATCGGGACCAGGCGAGCAGTTCTTC. Translated, it gives CAWRRSGPGEQFF.

This clone has only one observation. This chain joins TRBV6-1 and TRBJ2-2; a possible D gene is TRBD1 (6 bases). Trimming left V 7 bases short and J 6 bases short, with 15 bases between. Germline V gene data show CDR1 as MNHNS and CDR2 as SASEGT. This CDR3 comprises 14 residues. DNA for the CDR3: TGTGCCAGCATAAGAGGGGGTGTGTCCGGGGAGCTGTTTTTT. It yields the protein CASIRGGVSGELFF.

The V and J genes are TRBV5-1 and TRBJ2-3; 13 positions agree with TRBD2. The CDR3 totals 15 residues. Germline lookup yields CDR1 SGHRS and CDR2 YFSETQ. After removal of 5 bases from V and 2 bases from J, the junction contained 2 bases not matched to a gene. In DNA form, the CDR3 reads TGCGCCAGCAGGGGACTAGCGGGACCCACAGATACGCAGTATTTT. It encodes CASRGLAGPTDTQYF.

For this clone: The junction departs from the called germline gene at one end, perhaps through a read error. V usage is TRBV14 and J usage is TRBJ2-5; 12 positions match TRBD2. The CDR3 is made up of 14 amino acids. In germline, CDR1 is SGHDN, CDR2 FVKESK. The CDR3 sequence: CASSRATTSGRPFF. The CDR3 coding sequence is TGTGCCAGCAGCCGAGCAACGACTAGCGGGAGACCGTTCTTC.

In this sample, this clone turned up a few times. The chain carries TRBV12-3 or TRBV12-4 and TRBJ1-2, with TRBD1 matching over 7 bases. This CDR3 has 13 residues. V shed 3 bases and J 4 bases; nucleotides not matched to a gene: 2. This CDR3 is CASSFRTGYGYTF. CDR3 DNA: TGTGCCAGCAGTTTTCGGACAGGCTATGGCTACACCTTC.

V usage is TRBV9 and J usage is TRBJ2-2, with 8 bases fitting TRBD2. CDR1 is SGDLS, CDR2 YYNGEE, per germline. The V segment lost 3 bases and the J segment 7 bases; nucleotides outside the gene matches: 14. The CDR3 length is 17 residues. In DNA, the CDR3 is TGTGCCAGCAGCGCAGGTACTATCGGGAGGGCCGGCGGGGAGCTGTTTTTT. It specifies CASSAGTIGRAGGELFF.

This clone appeared a few times. The rearrangement links TRBV24-1 to TRBJ1-2; a weak D match, TRBD1 (6 bases). Germline assignment: CDR1 KGHDR and CDR2 SFDVKD. The CDR3 is 14 amino acids. V was trimmed by 8 bases and J by 2 bases, leaving 14 bases between them. The CDR3 DNA is TGTGCCACCATTCTACAGGGATCCAACTATGGCTACACCTTC. It specifies CATILQGSNYGYTF.

The V and J genes are TRBV15 and TRBJ2-1; TRBD2 aligns across 7 bases. V was pared by 0 bases and J by 8 bases, with 10 bases of the junction left unmatched. The CDR3 contains 16 residues. In germline, CDR1 is LNHNV, CDR2 YYDKDF (reference sequence). This chain's CDR3 is CATSRDTAGEEDEQFF. CDR3 nucleotides: TGTGCCACCAGCAGAGATACCGCGGGAGAAGAGGATGAGCAGTTCTTC.

As for this clone: The junction differs from germline at one of its ends, possibly a read error. Other nucleotide sequences from this sample produce the same CDR3. The chain couples TRBV6-1 to TRBJ1-5; TRBD1 might be the D (6 bases). The V gene's germline CDR1 is MNHNS and CDR2 SASEGT. There are 13 residues in the CDR3. The CDR3 sequence is CASSQTGRQPQHF. The CDR3 DNA reads as TGTGCCAGCAGCCAGACAGGCCGTCAGCCCCAGCACTTT.

This sequence joins TRBV27 and TRBJ2-5; the D gene is possibly TRBD2 (6 bases). The CDR3 runs 14 residues. V dropped 1 base and J dropped 4 bases, with 10 bases sitting between them. Germline CDR1 MNHEY, CDR2 SMNVEV (reference sequence). The CDR3 DNA reads TGTGCCAGCAGTTTATATGGAGGGGTAGAGACCCAGTACTTC. It encodes CASSLYGGVETQYF.

This clone was counted a few times. The chain couples TRBV6-1 to TRBJ1-2; 7 bases align to TRBD1. Germline V gene sequence: CDR1 MNHNS, CDR2 SASEGT. With 5 bases clipped from V and 8 bases from J, the junction kept 11 bases outside the gene matches. CDR3 length: 14 amino acids. The CDR3 reads CASSKGQYTPGYTF. DNA for the CDR3: TGTGCCAGCAGTAAGGGACAGTACACCCCCGGCTACACCTTC.

V and J are TRBV5-1 and TRBJ2-7, with a tentative D call TRBD2 (5 bases). CDR1 is SGHRS, CDR2 YFSETQ, per germline. This CDR3 is 14 amino acids long. The V end was cut by 0 bases, the J end by 2 bases, with 9 bases between. This CDR3 reads CASSLVPGAYEQYF. The CDR3, as DNA: TGCGCCAGCAGCTTGGTCCCCGGGGCCTACGAGCAGTACTTC.

This clone was found a few times. The V call is TRBV27, the J call TRBJ1-6, with D possibly being TRBD1 (6 bases). The CDR3 spans 14 residues. V was shortened by 3 bases and J by 10 bases, with 13 bases between the two germline ends. Germline V gene sequence: CDR1 MNHEY, CDR2 SMNVEV (reference sequence). CDR3 nucleotides: TGTGCCAGCAGTTTTACGGACAGTCGGTCACCCCTCCACTTT. It translates to CASSFTDSRSPLHF.

The chain couples TRBV19 to TRBJ1-1; 8 bases are a match to TRBD1. The trim removed 7 bases at V and 5 bases at J, leaving 9 bases unmatched. This CDR3 region has 14 residues. CDR1 and CDR2 from the germline V gene are LNHDA and SQIVND (reference sequence). CDR3 sequence (DNA): TGTGCCAGTAAAGTTCAGGGGGCCCGGACTGAAGCTTTCTTT. It specifies CASKVQGARTEAFF.

Relative to its sample, this clone is medium-sized. The chain is built from TRBV19 and TRBJ1-1, with TRBD1 matching over 8 bases. CDR1 is LNHDA, CDR2 SQIVND, per germline (reference sequence). The ends lost 2 bases at V and 7 bases at J; junction bases unmatched: 9. The CDR3 has 15 residues. CDR3 DNA: TGTGCCAGTAGTATAATACGGGACAGGACTTTTGAAGCTTTCTTT. Protein product: CASSIIRDRTFEAFF.

This clone was seen repeatedly, ten times or more. Being one base from a much bigger clone, this may be a read error. Other DNA sequences in the same sample also yield this CDR3. The rearrangement links TRBV7-8 to TRBJ1-6; D is ambiguous. V was cut by 8 bases and J by 7 bases, with 9 bases left in between. CDR3 length: 12 amino acids. The germline CDR1 and CDR2 sequences are SGHVS and FQNEAQ. CDR3 DNA sequence: TGTGCCAGCCTGGCAGAGAATTCACCCCTCCACTTT. This encodes CASLAENSPLHF.

This clone appeared many times. The chain uses TRBV3-1 and TRBJ2-1; a weak D match, TRBD2 (6 bases). The CDR3 consists of 15 residues. In germline, CDR1 is LGHDT, CDR2 YNNKEL (reference sequence). The V end was cut by 4 bases, the J end by 6 bases, with 16 bases between. The CDR3 is CASSPMVGEVNEQFF. CDR3 bases: TGTGCCAGCAGCCCCATGGTGGGGGAGGTCAATGAGCAGTTCTTC.

There are a few counts of this clone. The genes are TRBV5-1 and TRBJ2-7, with a weak D call TRBD1 (6 bases). From germline, CDR1 is SGHRS and CDR2 YFSETQ. The CDR3 is 14 amino acids. Trimming removed 3 bases at V and 4 bases at J, with 14 bases between. This chain's CDR3 is CASSWQGSGYEQYF. CDR3 in DNA: TGCGCCAGCAGCTGGCAGGGGAGTGGGTACGAGCAGTACTTC.

This clone showed up many times. The chain recombines TRBV7-6 with TRBJ2-3; TRBD2 might be the D (6 bases). Deletions cut 4 bases from V and 2 bases from J, with 13 bases between. This CDR3 is built from 15 residues. Germline lookup yields CDR1 SGHVS and CDR2 FNYEAQ. In DNA, the CDR3 is TGTGCCAGCAGCTCCTGGGGCGGGAACACAGATACGCAGTATTTT. Translated: CASSSWGGNTDTQYF.

The rearrangement links TRBV6-1 to TRBJ2-2; 12 bases map to TRBD1. With V trimmed by 7 bases and J by 5 bases, 2 bases remained unmatched. Germline V gene data show CDR1 as MNHNS and CDR2 as SASEGT. The CDR3 is 14 residues long. The CDR3 DNA sequence: TGTGCCAGCACGGGACAGGGGGCGACCGGGGAGCTGTTTTTT. This gives the protein CASTGQGATGELFF.

The rearrangement joins TRBV9 to TRBJ1-1, with D possibly matching TRBD1 (5 bases). Germline lookup yields CDR1 SGDLS and CDR2 YYNGEE. This CDR3 has 14 residues. V lost 1 base and J lost 1, with 8 bases in between. The CDR3 coding sequence is TGTGCCAGCAGCGTATCAGGGCGGAACACTGAAGCTTTCTTT. Protein product: CASSVSGRNTEAFF.

The chain's CDR3 is CASSDQDRALGTQYF. In DNA, the CDR3 is TGTGCCAGCAGTGATCAAGACAGGGCTCTAGGGACCCAGTACTTC. The genes are TRBV6-1 and TRBJ2-5, with 7 bases matching TRBD1. The germline gives CDR1 MNHNS, CDR2 SASEGT. The CDR3 is 15 amino acids. Losses at the gene ends were 3 bases for V and 7 bases for J; bases not matched to a gene: 11.